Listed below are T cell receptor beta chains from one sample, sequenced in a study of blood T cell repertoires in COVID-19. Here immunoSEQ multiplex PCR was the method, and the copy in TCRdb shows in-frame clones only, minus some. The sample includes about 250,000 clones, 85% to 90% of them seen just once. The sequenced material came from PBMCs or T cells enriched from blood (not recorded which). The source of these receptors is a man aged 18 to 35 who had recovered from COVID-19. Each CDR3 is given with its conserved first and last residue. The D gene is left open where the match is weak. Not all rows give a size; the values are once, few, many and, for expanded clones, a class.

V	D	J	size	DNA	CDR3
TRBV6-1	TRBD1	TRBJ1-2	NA	TGTGCCAGCAGTGAGTTTGCACAGGGGGCAGGAGGCTACACCTTC	CASSEFAQGAGGYTF
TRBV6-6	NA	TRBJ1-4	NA	TGTGCCAGCAGTTATACAGGGAAGTATGAAAAACTGTTTTTT	CASSYTGKYEKLFF
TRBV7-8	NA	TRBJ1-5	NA	TGTGCCAGCAGCTTAGGCGGTCAGCCCCAGCATTTT	CASSLGGQPQHF
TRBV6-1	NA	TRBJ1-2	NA	TGTGCCAGCAGTGAAGCCGCTCCGTCGGGAGACGGTGGCTACACCTTC	CASSEAAPSGDGGYTF
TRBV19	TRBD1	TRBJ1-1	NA	TGTGCCAGTAGTATAGTAATCATGGGGGACAGGACGAACACTGAAGCTTTCTTT	CASSIVIMGDRTNTEAFF
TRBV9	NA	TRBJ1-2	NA	TGTGCCAGCAGCGGCCACGGTGGCTACACCTTC	CASSGHGGYTF
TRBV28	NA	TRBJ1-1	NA	TGTGCCAGCAGTGAAAACGCCTACCCAAACACTGAAGCTTTCTTT	CASSENAYPNTEAFF
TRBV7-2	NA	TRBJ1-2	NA	TGTGCCAGCAGCGCCACGGGAAGGGGGTACGATGGCTACACCTTC	CASSATGRGYDGYTF
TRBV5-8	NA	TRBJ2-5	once	TGTGCCAGCAGCTTGGAGGGGGAGACCCAGTACTTC	CASSLEGETQYF
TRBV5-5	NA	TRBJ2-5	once	TGTGCCAGCAGCTCGGGGAGCCGGGACAGCCCCCCCCGGGAGGAGACCCAGTACTTC	CASSSGSRDSPPREETQYF
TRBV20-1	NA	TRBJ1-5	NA	TGCAGTGCTAGTTCAGGGAATATGGGCAATCAGCCCCAGCATTTT	CSASSGNMGNQPQHF
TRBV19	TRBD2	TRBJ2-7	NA	TGTGCCAGTAGTTTTACTAGCGAAACTTACGAGCAGTACTTC	CASSFTSETYEQYF
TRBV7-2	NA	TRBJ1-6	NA	TGTGCCGGGGGGGAGTATAATTCACCCCTCCACTTT	CAGGEYNSPLHF
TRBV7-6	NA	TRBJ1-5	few	TGTGCCAGCAGCTTAGCATCAGGGCTAAATCAGCCCCAGCATTTT	CASSLASGLNQPQHF
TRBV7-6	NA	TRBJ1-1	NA	TGTGCCAGCAGCTGGGGGGGGACTGAAGCTTTCTTT	CASSWGGTEAFF
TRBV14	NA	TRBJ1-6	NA	TGTGCCAGCAGCCATCCGCAGGGGAATTCACCCCTCCACTTT	CASSHPQGNSPLHF
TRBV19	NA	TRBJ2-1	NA	TGTGCCAGTAGTATGGACTTACCGAGCAATGAGCAGTTCTTC	CASSMDLPSNEQFF
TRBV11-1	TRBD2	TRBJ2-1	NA	TGTGCCAGCAGCTCGCGACTAGCGGGAGTGAGCAATGAGCAGTTCTTC	CASSSRLAGVSNEQFF
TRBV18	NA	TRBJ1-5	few	TGTGCCAGCTCAGGGGACAAAGGGGTTTATAGCAATCAGCCCCAGCATTTT	CASSGDKGVYSNQPQHF
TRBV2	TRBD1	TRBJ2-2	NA	TGTGCCAGCAGGCTAGGACAGGGGCTAATTGGAACCGGGGAGCTGTTTTTT	CASRLGQGLIGTGELFF
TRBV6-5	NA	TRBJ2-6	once	TGTGCCTCTCGGCAGGGAACTGGGGCCAACGTCCTGACTTTC	CASRQGTGANVLTF
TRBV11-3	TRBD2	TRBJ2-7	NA	TGTGCCAGCAGTGGACTCCGGGACTACCTCCCCTACGAGCAGTACTTC	CASSGLRDYLPYEQYF
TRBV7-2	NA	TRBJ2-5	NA	TGTGCCAGCAGCTCACCGGGACATACGGGATCCCAGTACTTC	CASSSPGHTGSQYF
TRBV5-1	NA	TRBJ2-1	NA	TGCGCCAGCAGCCTGGCCAGCGTAACTGAGCAGTTCTTC	CASSLASVTEQFF
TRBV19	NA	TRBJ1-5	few	TGTGCCAGTAGTGGGGCAGTTAGCAATCAGCCCCAGCATTTT	CASSGAVSNQPQHF
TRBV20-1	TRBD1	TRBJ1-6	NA	TGCAGTGCTAGTGAGACAGGGGAATCACCCCTCCACTTT	CSASETGESPLHF
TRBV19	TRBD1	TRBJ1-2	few	TGTGCCAGCCAGGGACAGCACCAACCCAACGCCTATGGCTACACCTTC	CASQGQHQPNAYGYTF
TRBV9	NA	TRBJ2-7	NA	TGTGCCAGCAGCCCTGCCGGTGAGCGCTACGAGCAGTACTTC	CASSPAGERYEQYF
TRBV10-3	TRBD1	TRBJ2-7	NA	TGTGCCATCAGTACGGGACAGGGGATCTCCTACGAGCAGTACTTC	CAISTGQGISYEQYF
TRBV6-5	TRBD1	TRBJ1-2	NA	TGTGCCAGCAGTCGGACAGGGATCTATGGCTACACCTTC	CASSRTGIYGYTF
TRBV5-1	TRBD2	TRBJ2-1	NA	TGCGCCAGCAGGTCTAGCGGGAGTTGGAATGAGCAGTTCTTC	CASRSSGSWNEQFF
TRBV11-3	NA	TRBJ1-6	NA	TGTGCCAGCAGCTTAGTATCCTATAATTCACCCCTCCACTTT	CASSLVSYNSPLHF
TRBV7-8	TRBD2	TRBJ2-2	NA	TGTGCCAGCAGCTTGCGGACTAGCGGGAGGCTGAGGACCGGGGAGCTGTTTTTT	CASSLRTSGRLRTGELFF
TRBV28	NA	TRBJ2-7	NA	TGTGCCAGCAGTTTTGCGGAGAAGCAGTACTTC	CASSFAEKQYF
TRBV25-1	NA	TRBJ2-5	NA	TGTGCCAGCAGTTTAGGGGGAGACCCGAAAGAGACCCAGTACTTC	CASSLGGDPKETQYF
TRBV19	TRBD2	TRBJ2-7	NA	TGTGCCAGTAGTATAGTTGCGGGAGGTTCCTACGAGCAGTACTTC	CASSIVAGGSYEQYF
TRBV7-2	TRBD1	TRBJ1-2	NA	TGTGCCAGCAGCCAGGACAGGGTATTCTATGGCTACACCTTC	CASSQDRVFYGYTF
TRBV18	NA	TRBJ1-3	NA	TGTGCCAGCTCACCATTTGACACGAGCTCTGGAAACACCATATATTTT	CASSPFDTSSGNTIYF
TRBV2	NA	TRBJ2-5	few	TGTGCCAGCAGTGAACGGCGGCCAGAGACCCAGTACTTC	CASSERRPETQYF
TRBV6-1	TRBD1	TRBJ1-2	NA	TGTGCCAGCAGTGGACAGGGGCCCTTTTCTATTGGGGGCTACACCTTC	CASSGQGPFSIGGYTF
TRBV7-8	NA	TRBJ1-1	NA	TGTGCCAGCAGCTATGACAGGATGAACACTGAAGCTTTCTTT	CASSYDRMNTEAFF
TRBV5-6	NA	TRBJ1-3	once	TGTGCCAGCAGCTTCCAGGACAGCTCTGGAAACACCATATATTTT	CASSFQDSSGNTIYF
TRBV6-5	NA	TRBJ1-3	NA	TGTGCCAGCAGATTACAGGGCCGTTGGGGAAACACCATATATTTT	CASRLQGRWGNTIYF
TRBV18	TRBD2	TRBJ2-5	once	TGTGCCAGCTCACCAGGGGCTAGCGGGGAGACCCAGTACTTC	CASSPGASGETQYF
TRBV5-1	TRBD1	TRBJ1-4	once	TGCGCCAGCAGCTTGTCCGGGACAGGGGGTAATGAAAAACTGTTTTTT	CASSLSGTGGNEKLFF
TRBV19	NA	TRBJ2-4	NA	TGTGCCAGTAGATACACAGGATCTCTAGGCAAAAACATTCAGTACTTC	CASRYTGSLGKNIQYF
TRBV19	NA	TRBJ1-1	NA	TGTGCCAGTTACACCGACAGTACCATGAACACTGAAGCTTTCTTT	CASYTDSTMNTEAFF
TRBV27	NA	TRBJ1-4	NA	TGTGCCAGCAGTTTATCCAGGGAATTCGGTGAAAAACTGTTTTTT	CASSLSREFGEKLFF
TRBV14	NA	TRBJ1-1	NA	TGTGCCAGCAGCCAAGTAAGAGACACTGAAGCTTTCTTT	CASSQVRDTEAFF
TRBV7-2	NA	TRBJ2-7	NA	TGTGCCAGCAGCTTAATAGGGGTTGCCGAGCAGTACTTC	CASSLIGVAEQYF
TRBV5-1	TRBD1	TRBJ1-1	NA	TGCGCCAGCAGGGCGGACAGGGGGCAGATGAACACTGAAGCTTTCTTT	CASRADRGQMNTEAFF
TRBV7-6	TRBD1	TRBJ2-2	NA	TGTGCCAGCAGCCAAACCGACAGGGGTGGTAGGGAGCTGTTTTTT	CASSQTDRGGRELFF
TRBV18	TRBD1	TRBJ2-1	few	TGTGCCAGCTCACCAGTGGAACAGGGGCCCGTTGAGCAGTTCTTC	CASSPVEQGPVEQFF
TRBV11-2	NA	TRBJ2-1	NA	TGTGCCAGCAGCTTAGAGGCGGGACCCAGCTCCTACAATGAGCAGTTCTTC	CASSLEAGPSSYNEQFF
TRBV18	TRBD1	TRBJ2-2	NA	TGTGCCAGCTCACCACCGTACGGGACAGTGAACACCGGGGAGCTGTTTTTT	CASSPPYGTVNTGELFF
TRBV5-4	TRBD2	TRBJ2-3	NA	TGTGCCAGCAGCCGCGGACTAGCGGGGGGGCAGGATACGCAGTATTTT	CASSRGLAGGQDTQYF
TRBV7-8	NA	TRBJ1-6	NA	TGTGCCAGCAGCTTAGCGAACAGGCGCGTATGGAATTCACCCCTCCACTTT	CASSLANRRVWNSPLHF
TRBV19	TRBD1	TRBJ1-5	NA	TGTGCCAGTCGGACAGGGGGCGGAAGCAACCAGCCCCAGCATTTT	CASRTGGGSNQPQHF